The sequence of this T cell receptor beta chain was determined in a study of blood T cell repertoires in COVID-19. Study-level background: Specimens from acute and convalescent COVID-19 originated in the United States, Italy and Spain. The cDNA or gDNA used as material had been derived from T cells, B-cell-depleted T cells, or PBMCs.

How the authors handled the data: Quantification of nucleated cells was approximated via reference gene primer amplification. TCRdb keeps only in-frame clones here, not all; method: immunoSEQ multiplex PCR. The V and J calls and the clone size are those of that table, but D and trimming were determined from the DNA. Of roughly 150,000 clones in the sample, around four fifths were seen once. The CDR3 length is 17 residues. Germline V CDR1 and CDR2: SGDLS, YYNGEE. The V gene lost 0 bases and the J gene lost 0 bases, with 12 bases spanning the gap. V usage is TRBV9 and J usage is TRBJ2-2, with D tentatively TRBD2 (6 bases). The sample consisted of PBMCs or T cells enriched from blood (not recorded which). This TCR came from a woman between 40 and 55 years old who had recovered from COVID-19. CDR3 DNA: TGTGCCAGCAGCGTAGCTTCGGGGACTGCGAACACCGGGGAGCTGTTTTTT. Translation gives CASSVASGTANTGELFF.